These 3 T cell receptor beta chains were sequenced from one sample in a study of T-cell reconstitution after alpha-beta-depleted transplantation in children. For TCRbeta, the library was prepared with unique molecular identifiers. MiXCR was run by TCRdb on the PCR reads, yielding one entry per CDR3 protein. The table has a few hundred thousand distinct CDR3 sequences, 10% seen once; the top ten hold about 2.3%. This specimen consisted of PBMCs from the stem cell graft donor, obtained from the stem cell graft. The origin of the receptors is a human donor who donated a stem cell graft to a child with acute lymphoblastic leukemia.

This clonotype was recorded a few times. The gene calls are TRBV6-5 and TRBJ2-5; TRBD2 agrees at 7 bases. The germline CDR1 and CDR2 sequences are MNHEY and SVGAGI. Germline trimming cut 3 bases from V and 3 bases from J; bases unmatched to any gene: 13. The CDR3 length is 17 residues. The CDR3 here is CASSYFPSGEGEETQYF. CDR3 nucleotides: TGTGCCAGCAGTTATTTCCCTAGCGGAGAGGGAGAAGAGACCCAGTACTTC.

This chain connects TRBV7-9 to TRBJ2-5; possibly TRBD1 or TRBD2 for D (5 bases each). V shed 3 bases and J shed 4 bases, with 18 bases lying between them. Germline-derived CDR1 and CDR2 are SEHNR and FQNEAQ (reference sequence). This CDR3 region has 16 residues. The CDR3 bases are TGTGCCAGCAGCTTTTTCGGGGCGCGGTTAACAGAGACCCAGTACTTC. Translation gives CASSFFGARLTETQYF.

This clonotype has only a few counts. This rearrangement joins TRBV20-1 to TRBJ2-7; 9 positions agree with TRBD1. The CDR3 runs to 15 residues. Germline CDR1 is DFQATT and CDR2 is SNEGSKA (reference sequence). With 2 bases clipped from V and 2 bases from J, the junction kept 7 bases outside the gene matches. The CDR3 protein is CSARNRDRVAYEQYF. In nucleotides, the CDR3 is TGCAGTGCTAGAAACCGGGACAGGGTGGCCTACGAGCAGTACTTC.